The present entry profiles one T cell receptor beta chain with its context. Looked up from germline, CDR1 is SNHLY and CDR2 is FYNNEI. This CDR3 is 15 amino acids long. With V trimmed by 7 bases and J by 7 bases, 9 bases remained unmatched. The sample comes from a study of T cells in Graves' hyperthyroidism and ophthalmopathy. Diagnosis rested on symptoms, serum thyroxine and TRAb, thyroid ultrasound, and orbital computed tomography. The TCR beta CDR3 regions underwent amplification using RNA transcripts as the source. The primer set for the first-round RT-PCR of the TCR CDR3 was HTBI. TCRdb reprocessed the multiplex PCR reads via MiXCR and lists one record per CDR3 protein. The table records 690,000 or so distinct CDR3 sequences, over 15% of them present only once.

This clonotype was obtained from a woman aged 50 to 60 with Graves' hyperthyroidism that later progressed to Graves' ophthalmopathy. The chain links TRBV2 to TRBJ2-2; 10 bases match TRBD1. The sample was blood. The CDR3 region has the DNA TGTGCCAGCATTCTGGACAGGGGGTCGGTCGGGGAGCTGTTTTTT. It is translated as CASILDRGSVGELFF.